This T cell receptor (beta chain) was profiled in a study of control samples from healthy donors and cancer patients. TCRdb's table, derived via immunoSEQ multiplex PCR, lists solely in-frame clones and lacks some. This sample has about 140,000 clones, with 80% to 95% found just once. The germline gives CDR1 SGHNT, CDR2 YYREEE (reference sequence). The CDR3 is 17 amino acids. Losses at the gene ends were 4 bases for V and 2 bases for J; bases not matched to a gene: 12. Input material: blood. The sequence came from a man aged 25 to 40 in good health. This sequence joins TRBV5-4 and TRBJ2-1; TRBD2 matches at 7 bases. In DNA form, the CDR3 reads TGTGCCAGCAGCGTGAAAGCGGGGCCCTACACCTACAATGAGCAGTTCTTC. Its protein is CASSVKAGPYTYNEQFF. Looking up the rest from reference TRBV5-4 and TRBJ2-1 gives the full variable domain: ETGVTQSPTHLIKTRGQQVTLRCSSQSGHNTVSWYQQALGQGPQFIFQYYREEENGRGNFPPRFSGLQFPNYSSELNVNALELDDSALYLCASSVKAGPYTYNEQFFGPGTRLTVL.